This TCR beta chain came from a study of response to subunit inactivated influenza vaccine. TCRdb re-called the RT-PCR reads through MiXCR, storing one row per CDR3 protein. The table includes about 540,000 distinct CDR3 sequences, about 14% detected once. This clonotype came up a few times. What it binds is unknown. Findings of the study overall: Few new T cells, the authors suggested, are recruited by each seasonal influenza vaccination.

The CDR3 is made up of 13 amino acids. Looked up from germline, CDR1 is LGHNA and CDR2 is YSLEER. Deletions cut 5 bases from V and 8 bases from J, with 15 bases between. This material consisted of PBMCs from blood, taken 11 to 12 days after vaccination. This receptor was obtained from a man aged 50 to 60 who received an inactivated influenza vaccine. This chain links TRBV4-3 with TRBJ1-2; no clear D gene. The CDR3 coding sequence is TGCGCCAGCAGCGGAACGGGGATACAGGGCTACACCTTC. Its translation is CASSGTGIQGYTF.